Listed below are T cell receptor beta chains from one sample, sequenced in a study of monozygotic twins with inflammatory bowel disease. TCRdb reworked the 5' RACE reads into one entry per CDR3 protein, no DNA. The repertoire table contains about 380,000 distinct CDR3 sequences. Sample: blood. Every receptor here comes from a human donor with ulcerative colitis or Crohn's disease, or a healthy co-twin of an affected twin (not recorded which). Both conserved end residues are part of each CDR3.

J gene: TRBJ2-7; V gene: TRBV10-3; CDR3 protein: CAINRDSTVDEQYF
J gene: TRBJ2-5; V gene: TRBV5-1; CDR3 protein: CASSPGLARRETQYF
J gene: TRBJ2-7; V gene: TRBV7-2; CDR3 protein: CASRGQGKHEQYF
J gene: TRBJ2-3; V gene: TRBV7-6; CDR3 protein: CASSLVGGRPPTDTQYF
J gene: TRBJ1-2; V gene: TRBV5-1; CDR3 protein: CASSGTNYGYTF
J gene: TRBJ2-2; V gene: TRBV5-6; CDR3 protein: CASSLGTRGTGELFF
J gene: TRBJ1-3; V gene: TRBV6-5; CDR3 protein: CASRMTLGNTIYF
J gene: TRBJ2-3; V gene: TRBV9; CDR3 protein: CASSGRSSSGFPDTQYF
J gene: TRBJ2-6; V gene: TRBV12-5; CDR3 protein: CASGFGANVLTF
J gene: TRBJ2-7; V gene: TRBV11-2; CDR3 protein: CASSYRDLPGEQYF
J gene: TRBJ1-2; V gene: TRBV6-5; CDR3 protein: CASSYSRFGSFNGYTF
J gene: TRBJ2-4; V gene: TRBV15; CDR3 protein: CATSTPPGQVAKNIQYF
J gene: TRBJ1-4; V gene: TRBV7-2; CDR3 protein: CASSLRRGTNEKLFF
J gene: TRBJ2-4; V gene: TRBV7-8; CDR3 protein: CASSLQAGGHLYNIQYF
J gene: TRBJ2-5; V gene: TRBV6-1; CDR3 protein: CASSEYGTGEIWDSETQYF
J gene: TRBJ1-4; V gene: TRBV28; CDR3 protein: CASSTRGVLNEKLFF
J gene: TRBJ2-1; V gene: TRBV7-3; CDR3 protein: CASSMGSYNEQFF
J gene: TRBJ2-3; V gene: TRBV11-2; CDR3 protein: CASSLGTGGLDTQYF
J gene: TRBJ2-3; V gene: TRBV7-6; CDR3 protein: CASSLRPDTQYF
J gene: TRBJ1-1; V gene: TRBV19; CDR3 protein: CASSISMAEAFF
J gene: TRBJ2-2; V gene: TRBV5-1; CDR3 protein: CASSLAVGSGELFF
J gene: TRBJ2-7; V gene: TRBV7-9; CDR3 protein: CASWEGAHGHEQYF
J gene: TRBJ1-1; V gene: TRBV20-1; CDR3 protein: CSGPGGGNTEAFF
J gene: TRBJ2-3; V gene: TRBV5-1; CDR3 protein: CASSFIPEAQDTQYF
J gene: TRBJ2-6; V gene: TRBV4-3; CDR3 protein: CASSQGQGASGANVLTF
J gene: TRBJ2-5; V gene: TRBV19; CDR3 protein: CASSIDPAGGPQETQYF
J gene: TRBJ2-3; V gene: TRBV7-9; CDR3 protein: CASSLDRAADTQYF
J gene: TRBJ1-2; V gene: TRBV20-1; CDR3 protein: CSARDSRGNYGYTF
J gene: TRBJ2-7; V gene: TRBV20-1; CDR3 protein: CSAYMGLAGRSYEQYF
J gene: TRBJ1-5; V gene: TRBV6-2/TRBV6-3; CDR3 protein: CASTQGLSNQPQHF
J gene: TRBJ2-1; V gene: TRBV20-1; CDR3 protein: CSARGLAGINEQFF
J gene: TRBJ1-5; V gene: TRBV7-2; CDR3 protein: CASSTDSSNQPQHF
J gene: TRBJ1-2; V gene: TRBV3-1; CDR3 protein: CASSQGKGYTF
J gene: TRBJ2-3; V gene: TRBV5-4; CDR3 protein: CASAGTSGPYTQYF
J gene: TRBJ1-5; V gene: TRBV12-3/TRBV12-4; CDR3 protein: CASSPGGPGSQPQHF
J gene: TRBJ2-1; V gene: TRBV7-6; CDR3 protein: CASSPGAGGPYEQFF
J gene: TRBJ2-7; V gene: TRBV5-5; CDR3 protein: CASSYEGTLSYEQYF
J gene: TRBJ1-5; V gene: TRBV19; CDR3 protein: CASSISNGGNQPQHF
J gene: TRBJ1-4; V gene: TRBV29-1; CDR3 protein: CSGRSGTNEKLFF
J gene: TRBJ2-2; V gene: TRBV4-3; CDR3 protein: CASSQAIIGERSNTGELFF
J gene: TRBJ2-3; V gene: TRBV19; CDR3 protein: CASSTRQGANTQYF
J gene: TRBJ2-2; V gene: TRBV4-1; CDR3 protein: CASSQGLAGGLKIPGELFF
J gene: TRBJ1-2; V gene: TRBV20-1; CDR3 protein: CSASSQGEESLVLRGYTF
J gene: TRBJ2-7; V gene: TRBV12-3/TRBV12-4; CDR3 protein: CASSFGHVQYF
J gene: TRBJ2-5; V gene: TRBV20-1; CDR3 protein: CSARVGGIEETQYF
J gene: TRBJ2-3; V gene: TRBV20-1; CDR3 protein: CSARRGQGTDTQYF
J gene: TRBJ2-7; V gene: TRBV4-3; CDR3 protein: CASSQDFRPEGLYEQYF
J gene: TRBJ2-5; V gene: TRBV20-1; CDR3 protein: CSATNSGGKETQYF
J gene: TRBJ2-7; V gene: TRBV6-4; CDR3 protein: CASRRQFYEQYF
J gene: TRBJ1-1; V gene: TRBV12-3/TRBV12-4; CDR3 protein: CASSFRGTMNTEAFF
J gene: TRBJ1-1; V gene: TRBV20-1; CDR3 protein: CSPAGENTEAFF
J gene: TRBJ2-5; V gene: TRBV5-1; CDR3 protein: CASSVEGQDQETQYF
J gene: TRBJ2-5; V gene: TRBV12-3/TRBV12-4; CDR3 protein: CASSSNSQGQETQYF
J gene: TRBJ2-2; V gene: TRBV5-1; CDR3 protein: CASSLAAGANTGELFF
J gene: TRBJ2-3; V gene: TRBV24-1; CDR3 protein: CATSDSLRGRASSTDTQYF
J gene: TRBJ1-3; V gene: TRBV18; CDR3 protein: CASSPQGTTGGIGGNTIYF